This record looks at one T cell receptor (beta chain) sequence and its context. This specimen belongs to a study of blood T cell repertoires in COVID-19. Germline V lookup: CDR1 MNHEY, CDR2 SVGAGI. Trimming removed 2 bases from V and 4 bases from J, with 11 bases in between. The CDR3 consists of 14 residues. TCRdb's table, derived via immunoSEQ multiplex PCR, lists solely in-frame clones and lacks some. The table has 140,000 to 150,000 clones, 60% to 85% seen once; the top ten hold 16%. The chain carries TRBV6-5 and TRBJ1-1; D unresolved. The clonotype originates from a man aged 45-60 years with acute or convalescent COVID-19. The material sequenced was peripheral blood. CDR3 bases: TGTGCCAGCAGTTACCGAAGGCCGGGCACTGAAGCTTTCTTT. It codes for CASSYRRPGTEAFF.